This T cell receptor (beta chain) is drawn from a study of OX40 agonist ivuxolimab in advanced cancers. Sequencing was performed with immunoSEQ multiplex PCR; in TCRdb, only in-frame clones are kept and a portion is missing. The table lists tens of thousands of clones, around four fifths of them singletons. The sequencing here drew on CD4+ or CD8+ T cells sorted from blood, taken in a trial of the OX40 agonist ivuxolimab. This TCR was sampled from an adult with an advanced solid tumor such as melanoma, head and neck, liver or kidney cancer.

The CDR3 sequence: CASSPAGGETEAFF. In nucleotides, the CDR3 is TGTGCCAGCTCACCGGCCGGAGGGGAGACTGAAGCTTTCTTT. V gene TRBV18 combines with J gene TRBJ1-1; perhaps TRBD1 as D (5 bases). Trimming removed 3 bases at V and 5 bases at J, with 13 bases between. The CDR3 has 14 amino acids. CDR1 is KGHSH, CDR2 LQKENI, per germline.